Listed below are T cell receptor beta chains from one sample, sequenced in a study of cytomegalovirus exposure and HLA in healthy donors. Profiled with immunoSEQ multiplex PCR; TCRdb holds only in-frame clones, not every one. This table holds more than 95,000 clones, 17% found once. Source material: PBMCs. These receptors came from a female donor in good health and CMV-seropositive. Each CDR3 is given with its conserved first and last residue.

J | V | CDR3
TRBJ2-7 | TRBV5-1 | CASSLWAGAPYEQYF
TRBJ1-5 | TRBV28 | CASSPGGSGENQPQHF
TRBJ1-5 | TRBV2 | CASSLQGAINQPQHF
TRBJ2-7 | TRBV28 | CASRRGLDEQYF
TRBJ1-6 | TRBV4-2 | CASSQDSLGSPLHF
TRBJ1-1 | TRBV18 | CASSPRRGEAFF
TRBJ2-3 | TRBV6-5 | CASRKLAGVTDTQYF
TRBJ2-7 | TRBV6-5 | CASSYSWRDVSYEQYF
TRBJ1-2 | TRBV2 | CASSEDRAYAYGYTF
TRBJ2-3 | TRBV9 | CASSPGLGTDTQYF
TRBJ2-2 | TRBV7-3 | CASSLLNTGELFF
TRBJ2-3 | TRBV5-6 | CASSFGSRDTQYF
TRBJ2-7 | TRBV2 | CASMIPGLAEQYF
TRBJ2-3 | TRBV7-2 | CASNIAGGTDTQYF
TRBJ1-2 | TRBV15 | CATSRDWQEVYGYTF
TRBJ2-7 | TRBV28 | CASSPGQGHYEQYF
TRBJ1-5 | TRBV6-5 | CASSYGASRPQHF
TRBJ1-2 | TRBV19 | CASSQGRDYGYTF
TRBJ2-1 | TRBV5-1 | CASSLTGAGLTNEQFF
TRBJ2-3 | TRBV4-2 | CASRQGNFIPDTQYF
TRBJ1-5 | TRBV30 | CAWSVHGNQPQHF
TRBJ2-3 | TRBV2 | CASGGTSGRKTDTQYF
TRBJ2-2 | TRBV9 | CASSVWGASAGELFF